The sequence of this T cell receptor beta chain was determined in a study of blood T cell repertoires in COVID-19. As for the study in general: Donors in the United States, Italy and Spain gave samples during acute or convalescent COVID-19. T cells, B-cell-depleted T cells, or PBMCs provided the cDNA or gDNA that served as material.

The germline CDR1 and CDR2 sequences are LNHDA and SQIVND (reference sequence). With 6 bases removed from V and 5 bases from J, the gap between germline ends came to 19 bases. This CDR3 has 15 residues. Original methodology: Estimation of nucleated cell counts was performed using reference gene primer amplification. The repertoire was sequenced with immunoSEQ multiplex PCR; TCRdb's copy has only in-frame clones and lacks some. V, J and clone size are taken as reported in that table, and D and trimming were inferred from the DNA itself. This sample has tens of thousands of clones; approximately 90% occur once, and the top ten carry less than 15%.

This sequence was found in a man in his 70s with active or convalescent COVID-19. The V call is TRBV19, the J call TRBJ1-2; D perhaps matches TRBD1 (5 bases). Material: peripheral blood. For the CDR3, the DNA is TGTGCCAGTAGCGAAACCCAGGGCCCTAGGTATGGCTACACCTTC. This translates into CASSETQGPRYGYTF.